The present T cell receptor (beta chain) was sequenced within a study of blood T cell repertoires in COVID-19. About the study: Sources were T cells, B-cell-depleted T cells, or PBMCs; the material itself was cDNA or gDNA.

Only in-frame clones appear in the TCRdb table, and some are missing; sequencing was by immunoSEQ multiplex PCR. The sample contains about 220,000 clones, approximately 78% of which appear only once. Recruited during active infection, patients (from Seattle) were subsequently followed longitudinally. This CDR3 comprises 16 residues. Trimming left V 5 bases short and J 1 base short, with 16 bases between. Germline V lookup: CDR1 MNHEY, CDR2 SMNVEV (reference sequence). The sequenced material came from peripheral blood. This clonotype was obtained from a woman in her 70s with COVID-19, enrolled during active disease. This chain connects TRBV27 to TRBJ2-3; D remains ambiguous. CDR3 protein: CASSRIPQQGTDTQYF. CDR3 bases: TGTGCCAGCAGTCGCATTCCACAGCAAGGCACAGATACGCAGTATTTT.